This T cell receptor beta chain was captured in a study of CD8 T cells in ankylosing spondylitis. Each TCR beta library was made by quantitative 5'-RACE that incorporated molecular barcodes. TCRdb re-derived calls from the 5' RACE reads in MiXCR, one entry per CDR3 protein. The table lists some 87,000 distinct CDR3 sequences, just under 9% of them singletons. Study-wide results and limits: Disease-associated clones were reportedly significantly overrepresented in matched ankylosing spondylitis synovial fluid. A motif in TCR beta, a set of several highly homologous variants, appeared characteristic of ankylosing spondylitis blood.

This clonotype was seen many times. Its antigen is not identified. The CDR3 extends over 15 amino acids. With 5 bases clipped from V and 3 bases from J, the junction kept 7 bases outside the gene matches. From germline, CDR1 is SGHTA and CDR2 FQGTGA. The source material was blood, either unsorted or a sorted T cell fraction (not recorded which). V gene TRBV7-3 combines with J gene TRBJ2-7, with 10 bases fitting TRBD2. The receptor's source is a male donor with ankylosing spondylitis or in good health (not recorded which). Here the CDR3 reads CASSNWTSGYYEQYF. In DNA, the CDR3 is TGTGCCAGCAGCAATTGGACTAGCGGATACTACGAGCAGTACTTC.